This TCR beta chain comes out of a study of blood T cell repertoires in COVID-19. The table came from immunoSEQ multiplex PCR; TCRdb's copy has only in-frame clones and leaves some out. The repertoire holds 200,000 to 250,000 clones, with 81% as singletons. Germline V gene lookup returns CDR1 SGHTA and CDR2 FQGNSA. CDR3 length equals 16 residues. V lost 0 bases and J lost 0, with 12 bases in between. The rearrangement joins TRBV7-2 to TRBJ2-7; D perhaps matches TRBD2 (5 bases). This clonotype was sampled from a woman in her fifties or sixties with acute COVID-19. Sample: PBMCs or T cells enriched from blood (not recorded which). The CDR3 reads CASSLAGSSPSYEQYF. CDR3 sequence (DNA): TGTGCCAGCAGCTTAGCGGGGTCTAGCCCCTCCTACGAGCAGTACTTC.